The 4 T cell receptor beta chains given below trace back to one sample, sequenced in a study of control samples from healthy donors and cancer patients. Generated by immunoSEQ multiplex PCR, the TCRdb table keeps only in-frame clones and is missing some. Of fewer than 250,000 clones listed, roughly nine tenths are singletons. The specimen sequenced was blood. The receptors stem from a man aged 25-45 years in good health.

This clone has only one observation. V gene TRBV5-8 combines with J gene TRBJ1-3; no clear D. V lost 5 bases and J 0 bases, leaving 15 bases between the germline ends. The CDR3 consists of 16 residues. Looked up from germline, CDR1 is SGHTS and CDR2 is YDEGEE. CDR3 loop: CASRSGPLFSGNTIYF. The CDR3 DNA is TGTGCCAGCAGATCGGGCCCACTCTTCTCTGGAAACACCATATATTTT.

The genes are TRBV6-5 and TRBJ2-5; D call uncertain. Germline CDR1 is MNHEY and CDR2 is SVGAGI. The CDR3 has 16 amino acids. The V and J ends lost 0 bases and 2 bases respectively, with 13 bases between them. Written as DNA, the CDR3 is TGTGCCAGCAGTTACTCCGGGCAGGACCAACAAGAGACCCAGTACTTC. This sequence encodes CASSYSGQDQQETQYF.

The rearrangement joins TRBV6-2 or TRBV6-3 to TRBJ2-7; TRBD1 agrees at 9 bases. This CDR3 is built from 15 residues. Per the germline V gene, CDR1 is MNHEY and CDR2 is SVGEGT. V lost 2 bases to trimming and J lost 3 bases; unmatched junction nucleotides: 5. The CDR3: CASSYPGTGFYEQYF. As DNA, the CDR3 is TGTGCCAGCAGTTACCCCGGGACAGGGTTCTACGAGCAGTACTTC.

This CDR3 is CASMRNVGVNSPLHF. Here the CDR3 DNA reads TGTGCCAGCATGCGTAACGTAGGAGTCAATTCACCCCTCCACTTT. The chain uses TRBV6-5 and TRBJ1-6; D is ambiguous. This CDR3 contains 15 residues. V was pared by 7 bases and J by 7 bases, with 17 bases between. The germline V gene has CDR1 MNHEY and CDR2 SVGAGI.